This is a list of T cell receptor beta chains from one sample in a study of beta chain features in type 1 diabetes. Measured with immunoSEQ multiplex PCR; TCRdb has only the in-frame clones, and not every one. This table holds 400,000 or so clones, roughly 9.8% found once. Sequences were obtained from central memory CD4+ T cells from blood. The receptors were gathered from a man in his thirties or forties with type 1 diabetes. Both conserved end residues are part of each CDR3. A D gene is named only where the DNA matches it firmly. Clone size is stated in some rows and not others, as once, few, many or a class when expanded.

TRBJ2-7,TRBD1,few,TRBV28,CASSTIGQGVAEQYF,TGTGCCAGCAGTACAATCGGACAGGGGGTAGCCGAGCAGTACTTC
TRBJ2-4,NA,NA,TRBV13,CASSSDRGKKNNIQYF,TGTGCCAGCAGCTCCGACCGGGGGAAGAAGAACAACATTCAGTACTTC
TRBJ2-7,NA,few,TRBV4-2,CASSSRTGSYEQYF,TGTGCCAGCAGCTCCCGGACTGGCTCCTACGAGCAGTACTTC
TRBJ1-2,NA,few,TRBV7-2,CASSPRDGYTF,TGTGCCAGCAGTCCACGCGATGGCTACACCTTC
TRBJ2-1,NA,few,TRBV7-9,CASSLTSSYNEQFF,TGTGCCAGCAGCTTAACCAGCTCCTACAATGAGCAGTTCTTC
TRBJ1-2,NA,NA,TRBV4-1,CASSQGLGRGGDGYTF,TGCGCCAGCAGCCAAGGGCTCGGGAGGGGAGGGGATGGCTACACCTTC
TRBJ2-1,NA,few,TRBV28,CASSLSGQGGYNEQFF,TGTGCCAGCAGTTTATCTGGTCAGGGGGGGTACAATGAGCAGTTCTTC
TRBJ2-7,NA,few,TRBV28,CASTGSQTFSYEQYF,TGTGCCAGCACGGGGTCCCAAACCTTCTCCTACGAGCAGTACTTC
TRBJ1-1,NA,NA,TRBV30,CAGGGGQNTEAFF,TGTGCCGGAGGTGGAGGACAGAACACTGAAGCTTTCTTT
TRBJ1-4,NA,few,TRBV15,CATSSRAFGEKLFF,TGTGCCACCAGCTCCCGGGCCTTCGGAGAAAAACTGTTTTTT
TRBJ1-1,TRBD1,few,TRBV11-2,CASSAFRGMNTEAFF,TGTGCCAGCAGCGCATTCAGGGGGATGAACACTGAAGCTTTCTTT
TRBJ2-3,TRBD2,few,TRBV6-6,CASSPGLVAAQYF,TGTGCCAGCAGCCCTGGACTAGTAGCGGCGCAGTATTTT
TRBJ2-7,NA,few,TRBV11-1,CASSYLTDPREQYF,TGTGCCAGCAGCTATCTGACTGACCCTAGGGAGCAGTACTTC